The 27 T cell receptor beta chains presented below share a single source sample, sequenced in a study of control samples from healthy donors and cancer patients. The table came from immunoSEQ multiplex PCR; TCRdb's copy has only in-frame clones and leaves some out. Of 130,000 or so clones in the sample, about 90% were seen once. Sequences were obtained from PBMCs. The receptors were sampled from a man aged 45-65 years with head and neck cancer.

The V call is TRBV27, the J call TRBJ2-1; D might be TRBD2 (5 bases). Germline CDR1 reads MNHEY; CDR2 reads SMNVEV (reference sequence). The CDR3 covers 14 residues. The V gene lost 6 bases and the J gene lost 3 bases, with 12 bases spanning the gap. As DNA, the CDR3 is TGTGCCAGCAGCATACCGGGGTTCTACAATGAGCAGTTCTTC. This encodes CASSIPGFYNEQFF.

This sequence joins TRBV29-1 and TRBJ1-2; TRBD1 might be the D (5 bases). Germline values: CDR1 SQVTM, CDR2 ANQGSEA. This CDR3 contains 11 residues. V lost 4 bases and J 5 bases, leaving 8 bases between the germline ends. The CDR3 reads CSVVGEYGYTF. The CDR3 bases are TGCAGCGTTGTGGGGGAGTATGGCTACACCTTC.

The V and J genes are TRBV6-5 and TRBJ2-7; the D gene is possibly TRBD1 (6 bases). Trimming removed 7 bases at V and 6 bases at J, with 22 bases between. The length of the CDR3 is 15 residues. Germline lookup yields CDR1 MNHEY and CDR2 SVGAGI. Here the CDR3 reads CASILLTGSYVEQYF. Here the CDR3 DNA reads TGTGCCAGCATTCTACTGACAGGCTCCTACGTCGAGCAGTACTTC.

The CDR3 nucleotides are TGCGCCAGCAGCTTGATGTCGGAACCTTCTGGCGAGCAGTACTTC. It codes for CASSLMSEPSGEQYF. The chain links TRBV5-1 to TRBJ2-7, with D unresolved. Germline assignment: CDR1 SGHRS and CDR2 YFSETQ. V was pared by 1 base and J by 6 bases, with 17 bases between. This CDR3 is built from 15 residues.

The rearrangement links TRBV6-5 to TRBJ2-7; 9 bases align to TRBD2. CDR1 and CDR2 from the germline V gene are MNHEY and SVGAGI. The CDR3 spans 15 residues. The V segment lost 2 bases and the J segment 2 bases; nucleotides outside the gene matches: 4. CDR3 in DNA: TGTGCCAGCAGTTACCCTAGCGGGGAGACCTACGAGCAGTACTTC. Amino acid sequence: CASSYPSGETYEQYF.

CDR3 bases: TGTGCCAGCAGCTTATCTCCTGACCTTATAGCCAAAAACATTCAGTACTTC. It codes for CASSLSPDLIAKNIQYF. The V gene is TRBV5-6, the J gene TRBJ2-4; D uncertain. The length of the CDR3 is 17 residues. The germline CDR1 and CDR2 sequences are SGHDT and YYEEEE. Trimming took 2 bases from V and 0 from J, leaving 15 bases between them.

The chain links TRBV7-3 to TRBJ1-1; D call uncertain. CDR1 and CDR2 from the germline V gene are SGHTA and FQGTGA. The CDR3 sequence is 13 residues long. V dropped 7 bases and J dropped 5 bases, with 14 bases sitting between them. The DNA of the CDR3 is TGTGCCAGCAAGGTCGGGTTCGGGACTGAAGCTTTCTTT. Residues: CASKVGFGTEAFF.

V usage is TRBV5-4 and J usage is TRBJ2-5, with TRBD2 matching 8 bases. This CDR3 comprises 15 residues. Germline assignment: CDR1 SGHNT and CDR2 YYREEE (reference sequence). V lost 2 bases and J lost 5; bases outside the gene matches: 8. The CDR3 protein is CASSLAGAFSETQYF. As DNA, the CDR3 is TGTGCCAGCAGCTTAGCGGGAGCGTTCTCGGAGACCCAGTACTTC.

This chain uses TRBV25-1 with TRBJ1-1; a possible D gene is TRBD1 (6 bases). The CDR3 sequence is 15 residues long. CDR1 MGHDK and CDR2 SYGVNS come from the germline V gene. V was cut by 3 bases and J by 1 base, with 12 bases left in between. CDR3 loop: CASSDPGQQNTEAFF. The CDR3 coding sequence is TGTGCCAGCAGTGATCCTGGACAGCAGAACACTGAAGCTTTCTTT. The full variable domain, its missing parts supplied by reference TRBV25-1 and TRBJ1-1, is EADIYQTPRYLVIGTGKKITLECSQTMGHDKMYWYQQDPGMELHLIHYSYGVNSTEKGDLSSESTVSRIRTEHFPLTLESARPSHTSQYLCASSDPGQQNTEAFFGQGTRLTVV.

The V and J genes are TRBV4-1 and TRBJ1-1; D is unclear. CDR3 size: 15 residues. V was cut by 3 bases and J by 1 base, with 12 bases left in between. Germline CDR1 MGHRA, CDR2 YSYEKL. CDR3 nucleotides: TGCGCCAGCAGCCAGGCCACCTGGAGGAACACTGAAGCTTTCTTT. Its translation is CASSQATWRNTEAFF.

V and J are TRBV6-5 and TRBJ2-7, with 7 nucleotides matching TRBD1. Germline V CDR1 and CDR2: MNHEY, SVGAGI. The CDR3 sequence is 16 residues long. The V segment lost 8 bases and the J segment 2 bases; nucleotides outside the gene matches: 15. Here the CDR3 DNA reads TGTGCCAGCCGTTTTTCCGGGACAGCCGCGGCCTACGAGCAGTACTTC. It codes for CASRFSGTAAAYEQYF.

This chain uses TRBV18 with TRBJ1-4; 7 bases line up with TRBD1. This CDR3 spans 16 amino acids. V lost 4 bases, J lost 6 bases, and 11 bases stayed unmatched. Germline assignment: CDR1 KGHSH and CDR2 LQKENI. The CDR3 loop is CASSRTLTGVDEKLFF. CDR3 DNA sequence: TGTGCCAGCTCACGAACCCTAACAGGGGTCGATGAAAAACTGTTTTTT.

The chain has TRBV28 and TRBJ2-3; 14 bases fit TRBD2. The germline CDR1 and CDR2 sequences are MDHEN and SYDVKM. V gave up 5 bases and J gave up 1 base; unmatched junction bases: 5. The CDR3 is 17 residues long. CDR3 in DNA: TGTGCCAGCAGTCCCGGGACTAGCGGGAGTGGCACAGATACGCAGTATTTT. It yields the protein CASSPGTSGSGTDTQYF.

The chain is built from TRBV7-8 and TRBJ2-4; 7 nucleotides align to TRBD1. V lost 2 bases and J lost 2; bases outside the gene matches: 12. Germline CDR1 and CDR2: SGHVS and FQNEAQ. The CDR3 is 18 residues long. The CDR3 region is CASSLYAGQALSKNIQYF. The CDR3 nucleotides read TGTGCCAGCAGCTTATATGCCGGACAGGCCTTATCCAAAAACATTCAGTACTTC. Together with reference TRBV7-8 and TRBJ2-4, the CDR3 gives the full variable domain: GAGVSQSPRYKVAKRGQDVALRCDPISGHVSLFWYQQALGQGPEFLTYFQNEAQLDKSGLPSDRFFAERPEGSVSTLKIQRTQQEDSAVYLCASSLYAGQALSKNIQYFGAGTRLSVL.

The chain joins TRBV7-2 to TRBJ2-5; TRBD1 might be the D (6 bases). The CDR3 spans 15 residues. Trimming left V 2 bases short and J 2 bases short, with 12 bases between. Germline CDR1 and CDR2: SGHTA and FQGNSA. CDR3 sequence (DNA): TGTGCCAGCAGCTTACAGGGGTTGGATCAAGAGACCCAGTACTTC. Protein: CASSLQGLDQETQYF.

This clone was detected once. The genes are TRBV13 and TRBJ1-1; weak D call: TRBD1 (5 bases). V gave up 2 bases and J gave up 5 bases, with 12 bases separating them. Germline-derived CDR1 and CDR2 are PRHDT and FYEKMQ (reference sequence). This CDR3 has 14 amino acids. CDR3: CASSLTSGGTEAFF. The CDR3 DNA follows: TGTGCCAGCAGCTTAACGTCGGGGGGGACTGAAGCTTTCTTT.

V and J are TRBV19 and TRBJ1-3; D gene uncertain. The germline CDR1 and CDR2 sequences are LNHDA and SQIVND (reference sequence). Trimming cost V 5 bases and J 4 bases, with 9 bases left between them. The CDR3 has 13 amino acids. DNA of the CDR3: TGTGCCAGTAGTGCGACGACAGGAAACACCATATATTTT. This codes for CASSATTGNTIYF.

The chain combines TRBV5-4 with TRBJ2-3; D is perhaps TRBD2 (5 bases). In germline, CDR1 is SGHNT, CDR2 YYREEE (reference sequence). The CDR3 is 14 amino acids. V was cut by 2 bases and J by 2 bases, with 9 bases left in between. The CDR3 bases are TGTGCCAGCAGCTTCATGGGAGCCACAGATACGCAGTATTTT. The encoded protein is CASSFMGATDTQYF.

CDR3 DNA: TGTGCCAGCAGCCCGCGTAGCAGCCAAGAGACCCAGTACTTC. Protein sequence: CASSPRSSQETQYF. The rearrangement uses TRBV7-2 and TRBJ2-5, with D unresolved. V was pared by 5 bases and J by 1 base, with 11 bases between. This CDR3 has 14 residues. Germline V gene data show CDR1 as SGHTA and CDR2 as FQGNSA.

CDR3 protein: CASSLQGNDEQFF. CDR3 in DNA: TGTGCCAGCAGTTTACAGGGGAACGATGAGCAGTTCTTC. The chain combines TRBV27 with TRBJ2-1, with D possibly TRBD1 on 6 matching bases. The CDR3 length is 13 residues. The germline gives CDR1 MNHEY, CDR2 SMNVEV (reference sequence). The ends were cut back, 2 bases at V and 8 bases at J, with 10 bases in the middle.

This chain joins TRBV7-9 and TRBJ1-3; D gene ambiguous. The CDR3 is 12 residues long. CDR1 SEHNR and CDR2 FQNEAQ come from the germline V gene (reference sequence). The V gene lost 7 bases and the J gene lost 4 bases, with 8 bases spanning the gap. DNA for the CDR3: TGTGCCAGCACCCTTAGGGGAAACACCATATATTTT. It specifies CASTLRGNTIYF.

The rearrangement joins TRBV2 to TRBJ1-5; D is uncertain. Trimming stripped 7 bases from V and 4 bases from J, with 11 bases between. Germline CDR1 is SNHLY and CDR2 is FYNNEI. This CDR3 has 13 residues. Here the CDR3 reads CASTQTANQPQHF. The CDR3 nucleotides read TGTGCCAGCACTCAGACCGCGAATCAGCCCCAGCATTTT. Full variable domain (remainder filled in from reference TRBV2 and TRBJ1-5): EPEVTQTPSHQVTQMGQEVILRCVPISNHLYFYWYRQILGQKVEFLVSFYNNEISEKSEIFDDQFSVERPDGSNFTLKIRSTKLEDSAMYFCASTQTANQPQHFGDGTRLSIL.

The CDR3 bases are TGTGCCAGCAGCCGAACGACTGAAGCTTTCTTT. Protein product: CASSRTTEAFF. This chain links TRBV7-8 with TRBJ1-1; D not certain. CDR1 and CDR2 from the germline V gene are SGHVS and FQNEAQ. There are 11 residues in the CDR3. The V end was cut by 5 bases, the J end by 5 bases, with 6 bases between.

The V call is TRBV30, the J call TRBJ2-7; 12 nucleotides agree with TRBD1. The CDR3 has 15 residues. Germline V gene data show CDR1 as GTSNPN and CDR2 as SVGIG (reference sequence). V dropped 3 bases and J dropped 5; count of bases not matched to a gene: 8. DNA of the CDR3: TGTGCCTGGAGCACCCTGGGACAGGGGGCAAACGAGCAGTACTTC. It is translated as CAWSTLGQGANEQYF.

The genes are TRBV29-1 and TRBJ2-3; 7 positions match TRBD2. The junction had 5 bases not matched to a gene; V was cut back by 4 bases and J by 1 base. Germline V CDR1 and CDR2: SQVTM, ANQGSEA. CDR3 length: 14 residues. The CDR3 loop is CSVVGGVGTDTQYF. DNA for the CDR3: TGCAGCGTTGTTGGGGGGGTAGGCACAGATACGCAGTATTTT.

V is TRBV2 and J is TRBJ2-7; perhaps TRBD1 as D (6 bases). CDR1 and CDR2 from the germline V gene are SNHLY and FYNNEI. CDR3 length: 13 residues. The V and J ends lost 2 bases and 2 bases respectively, with 7 bases between them. The CDR3 loop is CASSETGPYEQYF. The CDR3 DNA reads TGTGCCAGCAGTGAAACAGGGCCCTACGAGCAGTACTTC.

V gene TRBV7-9 combines with J gene TRBJ2-1; the D call may be TRBD1 or TRBD2 (5 bases each). Trimming removed 4 bases at V and 0 bases at J, with 19 bases between. The CDR3 has 18 residues. The V gene's germline CDR1 is SEHNR and CDR2 FQNEAQ (reference sequence). CDR3 protein: CASSSVSVAGSSYNEQFF. The CDR3 DNA reads as TGTGCCAGCAGCTCCGTGTCGGTGGCAGGGAGCTCCTACAATGAGCAGTTCTTC.